Below, 29 T cell receptor beta chains from the same sample are listed, as sequenced in a study of shared T cell receptors in the human thymus. The method was immunoSEQ multiplex PCR; TCRdb's version includes in-frame clones alone and lacks a portion of them. The table has around 730,000 clones, 80% to 90% seen once. These same records also appear under a second study, on human thymus T cells.

The sequencing input was thymocytes. These receptors all come from a girl under three years old with a congenital heart defect.

CDR3 in DNA: TGTGCCAGCAGTGGAGGGTTCACAGGGTTAACTAATGAAAAACTGTTTTTT. Protein: CASSGGFTGLTNEKLFF. The V and J genes are TRBV6-1 and TRBJ1-4; D perhaps matches TRBD1 (6 bases). From germline, CDR1 is MNHNS and CDR2 SASEGT. Trimming took off 4 bases at V and 1 base at J, with 16 bases between the two ends. This CDR3 is built from 17 residues.

This sequence joins TRBV7-8 and TRBJ1-5; 7 bases are shared with TRBD1. There are 15 residues in the CDR3. The ends lost 4 bases at V and 3 bases at J; junction bases unmatched: 6. Germline assignment: CDR1 SGHVS and CDR2 FQNEAQ. For the CDR3, the DNA is TGTGCCAGCAGCTCGGGCAGGGGGAACAATCAGCCCCAGCATTTT. It specifies CASSSGRGNNQPQHF.

This sequence joins TRBV30 and TRBJ1-6; tentatively, D is TRBD1 (5 bases). The CDR3 totals 16 residues. CDR1 and CDR2 from the germline V gene are GTSNPN and SVGIG (reference sequence). Trimming took off 7 bases at V and 2 bases at J, with 18 bases between the two ends. CDR3 DNA sequence: TGTGCCTCCGGGGGAGGGGCGGCTACCTATAATTCACCCCTCCACTTT. Translation: CASGGGAATYNSPLHF. The full variable domain, in which reference TRBV30 and TRBJ1-6 provide the parts outside the CDR3, is SQTIHQWPATLVQPVGSPLSLECTVEGTSNPNLYWYRQAAGRGLQLLFYSVGIGQISSEVPQNLSASRPQDRQFILSSKKLLLSDSGFYLCASGGGAATYNSPLHFGNGTRLTVT.

The J gene is TRBJ2-3, the V gene TRBV5-8, with TRBD1 matching over 7 bases. The V gene end was trimmed by 3 bases and the J gene end by 2 bases; junction bases not matched to a gene: 12. The CDR3 sequence is 17 residues long. Germline assignment: CDR1 SGHTS and CDR2 YDEGEE. The CDR3 nucleotides read TGTGCCAGCAGCTCCCACCGGACAGGCCACTACACAGATACGCAGTATTTT. Residues: CASSSHRTGHYTDTQYF.

The chain combines TRBV5-6 with TRBJ2-3; TRBD2 aligns across 7 bases. CDR1 and CDR2 (germline): SGHDT, YYEEEE. This CDR3 is built from 18 residues. V lost 3 bases to trimming and J lost 0 bases; unmatched junction nucleotides: 13. The CDR3 protein is CASSWQPGRDPSTDTQYF. CDR3 DNA: TGTGCCAGCAGCTGGCAGCCAGGGAGGGATCCAAGCACAGATACGCAGTATTTT.

This clone has more than one count but fewer than ten. The J gene is TRBJ1-6, the V gene TRBV4-1; 8 bases fit TRBD1. Trimming took 9 bases from V and 9 from J; bases not matched to a gene: 7. This CDR3 region has 13 residues. Germline V gives CDR1 MGHRA, CDR2 YSYEKL. CDR3 in DNA: TGCGCCAGGGACGACAGGGGAGGTTCACCCCTCCACTTT. Translation: CARDDRGGSPLHF.

This chain connects TRBV15 to TRBJ1-1; D unresolved. The CDR3 has 12 amino acids. Germline CDR1 reads LNHNV; CDR2 reads YYDKDF (reference sequence). With 1 base removed from V and 11 bases from J, the gap between germline ends came to 11 bases. The CDR3 region has the DNA TGTGCCACCAGCAGAGGAACTTTTGCCGCTTTCTTT. Translated: CATSRGTFAAFF.

The chain is built from TRBV5-1 and TRBJ1-2; 12 bases are shared with TRBD1. Germline CDR1 and CDR2: SGHRS and YFSETQ. With 4 bases clipped from V and 3 bases from J, the junction kept 22 bases outside the gene matches. CDR3 length: 21 residues. The CDR3 DNA is TGCGCCAGCAGCCCAGGCCGGGACAGGGGGCGAAAGAGGGATATGGACTATGGCTACACCTTC. It translates to CASSPGRDRGRKRDMDYGYTF.

This clone was seen a single time. DNA of the CDR3: TGCAGCGTCGTTACAGGGGGCGGCACTGAAGCTTTCTTT. The encoded protein is CSVVTGGGTEAFF. The chain couples TRBV29-1 to TRBJ1-1; 9 bases line up with TRBD1. V shed 6 bases, J shed 4 bases, and the junction held 6 bases outside the gene matches. There are 13 residues in the CDR3. The V gene's germline CDR1 is SQVTM and CDR2 ANQGSEA.

This clone was found once. The rearrangement uses TRBV7-2 and TRBJ1-1; no clear D gene. This CDR3 contains 14 residues. V dropped 1 base and J dropped 2 bases, with 8 bases sitting between them. Germline CDR1 reads SGHTA; CDR2 reads FQGNSA. For the CDR3, the DNA is TGTGCCAGCAGCTTAGTATACAGAAACACTGAAGCTTTCTTT. Its translation: CASSLVYRNTEAFF.

A remark on this clone: The same CDR3 also results from other DNA sequences found in this sample. The genes are TRBV19 and TRBJ1-1; D not certain. The length of the CDR3 is 14 residues. Trimming shortened V by 2 bases and J by 0 bases, and 7 bases separated the two germline ends. Germline V gene data show CDR1 as LNHDA and CDR2 as SQIVND (reference sequence). CDR3: CASSIRGLNTEAFF. DNA for the CDR3: TGTGCCAGTAGTATACGGGGTCTGAACACTGAAGCTTTCTTT.

The V call is TRBV6-1, the J call TRBJ2-2; a weak D match, TRBD2 (6 bases). Germline CDR1 and CDR2: MNHNS and SASEGT. This CDR3 contains 15 residues. Trimming pared 7 bases from V and 3 bases from J, leaving 15 bases between. As DNA, the CDR3 is TGTGCCAGCATGAGGAGGGGCTCCGACACCGGGGAGCTGTTTTTT. This gives the protein CASMRRGSDTGELFF.

The V and J genes are TRBV6-5 and TRBJ1-1; D is undetermined. Trimming removed 2 bases from V and 4 bases from J, with 14 bases in between. Germline lookup yields CDR1 MNHEY and CDR2 SVGAGI. This CDR3 contains 15 residues. CDR3 residues: CASSYRAGMGTEAFF. In DNA, the CDR3 is TGTGCCAGCAGTTACCGGGCGGGGATGGGCACTGAAGCTTTCTTT.

This chain connects TRBV14 to TRBJ1-1, with D possibly TRBD1 on 5 matching bases. This CDR3 contains 15 residues. Germline V CDR1 and CDR2: SGHDN, FVKESK. V lost 0 bases and J lost 6, with 14 bases in between. CDR3 region: CASSQEMGQVPEAFF. The CDR3, as DNA: TGTGCCAGCAGCCAAGAAATGGGGCAAGTTCCTGAAGCTTTCTTT.

The rearrangement joins TRBV7-9 to TRBJ1-2, with D hard to call. With 4 bases removed from V and 0 bases from J, the gap between germline ends came to 12 bases. This CDR3 has 15 amino acids. Germline lookup yields CDR1 SEHNR and CDR2 FQNEAQ (reference sequence). CDR3 sequence reads: CASSSPPLANYGYTF. CDR3 DNA: TGTGCCAGCAGCTCCCCGCCCCTAGCTAACTATGGCTACACCTTC.

The chain recombines TRBV12-5 with TRBJ1-2, with 7 bases that match TRBD1. With 0 bases clipped from V and 3 bases from J, the junction kept 7 bases outside the gene matches. The germline gives CDR1 LGHNT, CDR2 FRNRAP. This CDR3 contains 16 residues. The DNA of the CDR3 is TGTGCTAGTGGTTTGGTGGCCGGGACAGAGTACTATGGCTACACCTTC. Residues: CASGLVAGTEYYGYTF.

This sequence joins TRBV6-1 and TRBJ2-3; D possibly corresponds to TRBD2 (5 bases). The CDR3 is made up of 17 amino acids. The V end lost 2 bases, the J end lost 6 bases, and 21 bases lay between the germline ends. Germline CDR1 and CDR2: MNHNS and SASEGT. The CDR3 DNA reads TGTGCCAGCAGTGAACGACTAATAGCCCGAAGGGCGGATACGCAGTATTTT. This translates into CASSERLIARRADTQYF.

This clone appeared a few times. The chain links TRBV7-6 to TRBJ1-3, with D possibly being TRBD1 (5 bases). Germline V gives CDR1 SGHVS, CDR2 FNYEAQ. V was cut by 2 bases and J by 5 bases, with 19 bases left in between. The CDR3 runs to 17 residues. In DNA form, the CDR3 reads TGTGCCAGCAGCTTACGACGGGCGGGACGGGGAAGAAACACCATATATTTT. This sequence encodes CASSLRRAGRGRNTIYF.

V usage is TRBV25-1 and J usage is TRBJ2-2, with D possibly being TRBD1 (6 bases). Trimming removed 6 bases at V and 6 bases at J, with 14 bases between. The CDR3 consists of 14 residues. The V gene's germline CDR1 is MGHDK and CDR2 SYGVNS. CDR3 region: CASRTGFGPGELFF. CDR3 sequence (DNA): TGTGCCAGCAGAACAGGGTTTGGTCCCGGGGAGCTGTTTTTT.

The V call is TRBV20-1, the J call TRBJ2-3; tentatively, D is TRBD2 (5 bases). CDR3 length: 10 residues. Trimming stripped 6 bases from V and 6 bases from J, with 7 bases between. Looked up from germline, CDR1 is DFQATT and CDR2 is SNEGSKA (reference sequence). The CDR3 region is CSAPGDTQYF. The CDR3 coding sequence is TGCAGTGCCCCGGGGGATACGCAGTATTTT.

The chain links TRBV28 to TRBJ2-7; D not resolved. The CDR3 spans 15 residues. CDR1 and CDR2 (germline): MDHEN, SYDVKM. Deletions cut 2 bases from V and 2 bases from J, with 13 bases between. The CDR3, as DNA: TGTGCCAGCAGTTTACGGAGATTTGGCCCCTACGAGCAGTACTTC. It translates to CASSLRRFGPYEQYF.

This clone has a handful of counts. This chain joins TRBV19 and TRBJ2-1; D is unresolved. Trimming removed 5 bases from V and 0 bases from J, with 8 bases in between. Per germline, CDR1 LNHDA and CDR2 SQIVND (reference sequence). The CDR3 has 14 residues. The CDR3 loop reads CASSRPYSYNEQFF. As DNA, the CDR3 is TGTGCCAGTAGTCGTCCCTACTCCTACAATGAGCAGTTCTTC.

The gene calls are TRBV27 and TRBJ2-7, with TRBD2 matching over 9 bases. The V and J ends lost 5 bases and 7 bases, in that order; junction bases with no gene match: 15. This CDR3 is 16 amino acids long. Germline-derived CDR1 and CDR2 are MNHEY and SMNVEV (reference sequence). CDR3 loop: CASSLVKRGVLREQYF. The DNA for the CDR3 is TGTGCCAGCAGTCTCGTTAAGCGGGGGGTTTTGAGGGAGCAGTACTTC.

The gene calls are TRBV28 and TRBJ2-7; weak D call: TRBD2 (6 bases). This CDR3 region has 15 residues. CDR1 and CDR2 (germline): MDHEN, SYDVKM. V was cut by 6 bases and J by 3 bases, with 18 bases left in between. The CDR3 bases are TGTGCCAGCAGACCTAGGCTGACTAGAGGCTACGAGCAGTACTTC. This encodes CASRPRLTRGYEQYF.

On this clone itself: An end of the junction differs from the germline gene, which may be a read error. V usage is TRBV5-6 and J usage is TRBJ1-3; D remains ambiguous. CDR1 is SGHDT, CDR2 YYEEEE, per germline. The CDR3 length is 16 residues. The CDR3 here is CASIKLIGSSGSTIYF. As DNA, the CDR3 is TGTGCCAGCATCAAACTGATTGGGAGCTCTGGAAGCACCATATATTTT.

The CDR3 DNA is TGTGCCAGCAGTCCGGGACAGGGGATGTCCGGGGAGCTGTTTTTT. Its protein product is CASSPGQGMSGELFF. The V call is TRBV6-6, the J call TRBJ2-2, with 10 nucleotides matching TRBD1. Unmatched junction bases numbered 6, after V lost 5 bases and J lost 6 bases. The CDR3 covers 15 residues. Germline lookup yields CDR1 MNHNY and CDR2 SVGAGI (reference sequence).

V is TRBV2 and J is TRBJ1-5, with 8 nucleotides matching TRBD1. With 0 bases clipped from V and 13 bases from J, the junction kept 11 bases outside the gene matches. The CDR3 spans 15 residues. Germline CDR1 and CDR2: SNHLY and FYNNEI. CDR3 coding DNA: TGTGCCAGCAGTGAAGCGGGGGGGTTAGACAGGGGACAGCATTTT. Translating gives CASSEAGGLDRGQHF.

The genes are TRBV11-2 and TRBJ2-3; possible D gene TRBD1, 6 bases. Trimming removed 6 bases at V and 1 base at J, with 17 bases between. CDR1 is SGHAT and CDR2 is FQNNGV in the germline V gene. The CDR3 length is 16 residues. The CDR3 coding sequence is TGTGCCAGCAGGCCAGGTCGGGACACGCGCACAGATACGCAGTATTTT. It is translated as CASRPGRDTRTDTQYF.

The chain employs TRBV10-3 and TRBJ2-5; 7 positions match TRBD1. The CDR3 is 17 residues long. J was trimmed by 5 bases and V by 2 bases; bases with no gene match: 14. Germline V gives CDR1 ENHRY, CDR2 SYGVKD. DNA for the CDR3: TGTGCCATCAGTGAGCCCACCTACAGGACAGGAAGGGAGACCCAGTACTTC. Translating it yields CAISEPTYRTGRETQYF.